This T cell receptor (beta chain) was documented in a study of cytomegalovirus exposure and HLA in healthy donors. Findings and caveats of the study: Analysis was carried out at a later point, and it linked a missense DCLRE1C variant to TCR beta V- and J-gene trimming.

As regards this clone: What it binds is not known.

Vbeta (60) and Jbeta (13) primers were used in the PCR. Assay: immunoSEQ multiplex PCR; the TCRdb copy retains only in-frame clones and omits some. Of some 160,000 clones detected, 65% to 85% appear once; the ten largest clones hold 6.3%. The J segment lost 3 bases and the V segment lost 6 bases, leaving 4 bases of the junction unmatched. CDR1 and CDR2 (germline): SQVTM, ANQGSEA. CDR3 size: 12 residues. This clonotype was sampled from a male donor in good health and CMV-seropositive. This chain links TRBV29-1 with TRBJ2-7; 8 nucleotides align to TRBD1. Sequencing was done on a sample of PBMCs. CDR3 nucleotides: TGCAGCGTGCGAGACAGGGGCTACGAGCAGTACTTC. It codes for CSVRDRGYEQYF.